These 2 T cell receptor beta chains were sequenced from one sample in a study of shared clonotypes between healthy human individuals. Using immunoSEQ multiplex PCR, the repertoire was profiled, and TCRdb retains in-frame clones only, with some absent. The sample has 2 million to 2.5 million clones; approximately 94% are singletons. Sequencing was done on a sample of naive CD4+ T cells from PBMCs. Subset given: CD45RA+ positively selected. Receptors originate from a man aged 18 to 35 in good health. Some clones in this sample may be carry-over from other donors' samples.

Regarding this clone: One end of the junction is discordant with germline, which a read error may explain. The CDR3 region has the DNA TGTGCCAGCAGAGAAGCGGGTTCCCCAGATACGCAGTATTTT. This translates into CASREAGSPDTQYF. V is TRBV6-1 and J is TRBJ2-3; the D gene is possibly TRBD2 (6 bases). Germline CDR1 MNHNS, CDR2 SASEGT. The CDR3 sequence is 14 residues long.

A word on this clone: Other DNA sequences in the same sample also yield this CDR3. The CDR3 DNA is TGCGCCAGCAGCCTCGGGGGTACTGGAAACACCATATATTTT. It codes for CASSLGGTGNTIYF. J is TRBJ1-3 and V is TRBV5-1; tentatively, D is TRBD1 (5 bases). Germline lookup yields CDR1 SGHRS and CDR2 YFSETQ. V lost 4 bases and J 2 bases, leaving 10 bases between the germline ends. The CDR3 spans 14 residues.